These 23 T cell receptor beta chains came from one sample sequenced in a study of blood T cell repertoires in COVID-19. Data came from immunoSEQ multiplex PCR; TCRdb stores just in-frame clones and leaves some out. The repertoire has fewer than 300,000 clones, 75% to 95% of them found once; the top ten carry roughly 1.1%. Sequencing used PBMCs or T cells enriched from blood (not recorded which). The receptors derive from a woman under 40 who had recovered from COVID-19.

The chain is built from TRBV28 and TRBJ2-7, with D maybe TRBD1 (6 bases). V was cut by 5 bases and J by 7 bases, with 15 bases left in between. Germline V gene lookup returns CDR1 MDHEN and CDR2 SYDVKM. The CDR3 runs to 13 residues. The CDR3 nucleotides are TGTGCCAGCAGTCACAACAGGGCCACTGAGCAGTACTTC. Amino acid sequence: CASSHNRATEQYF.

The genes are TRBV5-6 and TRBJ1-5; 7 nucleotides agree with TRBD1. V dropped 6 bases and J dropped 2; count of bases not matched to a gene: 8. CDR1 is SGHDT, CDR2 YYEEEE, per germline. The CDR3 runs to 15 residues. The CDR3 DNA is TGTGCCAGCATATACACAGGGGTTTGCAATCAGCCCCAGCATTTT. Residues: CASIYTGVCNQPQHF. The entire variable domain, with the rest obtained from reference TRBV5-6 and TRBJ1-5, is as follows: DAGVTQSPTHLIKTRGQQVTLRCSPKSGHDTVSWYQQALGQGPQFIFQYYEEEERQRGNFPDRFSGHQFPNYSSELNVNALLLGDSALYLCASIYTGVCNQPQHFGDGTRLSIL.

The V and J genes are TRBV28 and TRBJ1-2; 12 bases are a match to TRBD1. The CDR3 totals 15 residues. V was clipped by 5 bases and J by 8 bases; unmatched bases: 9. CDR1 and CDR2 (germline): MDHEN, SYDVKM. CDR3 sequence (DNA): TGTGCCAGCAGTGCGCCCGGGACAGGGGGCGGGGGCTACACCTTC. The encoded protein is CASSAPGTGGGGYTF.

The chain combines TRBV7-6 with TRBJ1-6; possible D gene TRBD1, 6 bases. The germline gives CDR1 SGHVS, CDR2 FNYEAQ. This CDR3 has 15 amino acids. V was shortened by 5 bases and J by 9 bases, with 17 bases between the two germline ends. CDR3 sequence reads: CASSQLTGQSSPLHF. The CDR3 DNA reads TGTGCCAGCAGCCAGCTTACGGGACAAAGTTCACCCCTCCACTTT.

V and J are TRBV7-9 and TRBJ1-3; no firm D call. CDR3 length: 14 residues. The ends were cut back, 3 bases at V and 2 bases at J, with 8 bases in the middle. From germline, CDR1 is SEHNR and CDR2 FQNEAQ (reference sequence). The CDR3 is CASSFEGTGNTIYF. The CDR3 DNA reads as TGTGCCAGCAGCTTTGAGGGAACTGGAAACACCATATATTTT.

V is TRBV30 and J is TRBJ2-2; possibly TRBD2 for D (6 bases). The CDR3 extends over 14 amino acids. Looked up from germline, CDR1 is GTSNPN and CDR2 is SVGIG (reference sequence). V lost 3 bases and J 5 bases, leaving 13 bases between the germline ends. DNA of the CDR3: TGTGCCTGGAGCAAACGGGAGTTAACCGGGGAGCTGTTTTTT. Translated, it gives CAWSKRELTGELFF.

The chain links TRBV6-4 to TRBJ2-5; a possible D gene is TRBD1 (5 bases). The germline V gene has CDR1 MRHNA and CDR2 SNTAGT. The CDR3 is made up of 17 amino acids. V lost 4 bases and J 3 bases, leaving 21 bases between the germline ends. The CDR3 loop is CASSAQGSIIVEETQYF. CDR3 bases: TGTGCCAGCAGTGCTCAGGGAAGTATAATAGTAGAAGAGACCCAGTACTTC.

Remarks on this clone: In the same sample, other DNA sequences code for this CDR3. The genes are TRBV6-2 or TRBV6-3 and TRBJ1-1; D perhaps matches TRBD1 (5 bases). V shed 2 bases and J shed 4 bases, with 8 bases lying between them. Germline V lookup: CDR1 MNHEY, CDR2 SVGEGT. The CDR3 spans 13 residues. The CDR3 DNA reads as TGTGCCAGCAGTTACGGGGGAGGCACTGAAGCTTTCTTT. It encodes CASSYGGGTEAFF.

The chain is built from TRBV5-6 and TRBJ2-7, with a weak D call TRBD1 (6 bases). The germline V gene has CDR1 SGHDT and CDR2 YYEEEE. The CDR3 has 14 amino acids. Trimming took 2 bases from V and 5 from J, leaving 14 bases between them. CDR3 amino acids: CASSLSARGDEQYF. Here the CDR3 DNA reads TGTGCCAGCAGCTTATCGGCCAGGGGTGACGAGCAGTACTTC.

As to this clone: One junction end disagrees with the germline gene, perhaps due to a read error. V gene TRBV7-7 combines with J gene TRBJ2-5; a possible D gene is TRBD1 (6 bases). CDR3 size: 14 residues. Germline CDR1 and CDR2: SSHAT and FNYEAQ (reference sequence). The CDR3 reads CASSLSTGVETQYF. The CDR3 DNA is TGTGCTAGCAGCTTATCGACAGGCGTGGAGACCCAGTACTTC. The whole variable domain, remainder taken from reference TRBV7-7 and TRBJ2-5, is GAGVSQSPRYKVTKRGQDVTLRCDPISSHATLYWYQQALGQGPEFLTYFNYEAQPDKSGLPSDRFSAERPEGSISTLTIQRTEQRDSAMYRCASSLSTGVETQYFGPGTRLLVL.

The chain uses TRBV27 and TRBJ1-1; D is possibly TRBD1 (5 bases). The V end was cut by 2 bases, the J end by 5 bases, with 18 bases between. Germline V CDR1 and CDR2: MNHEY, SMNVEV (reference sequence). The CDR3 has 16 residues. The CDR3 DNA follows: TGTGCCAGCAGTTTACGGACGGGGGGAAGGGGAACTGAAGCTTTCTTT. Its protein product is CASSLRTGGRGTEAFF.

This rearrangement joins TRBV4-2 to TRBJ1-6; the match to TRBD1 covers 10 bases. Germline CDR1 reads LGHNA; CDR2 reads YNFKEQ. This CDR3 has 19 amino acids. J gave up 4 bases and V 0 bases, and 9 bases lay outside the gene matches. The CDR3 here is CASSQDAPLDRGYNSPLHF. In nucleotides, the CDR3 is TGTGCCAGCAGCCAAGATGCCCCGCTGGACAGGGGGTATAATTCACCCCTCCACTTT.

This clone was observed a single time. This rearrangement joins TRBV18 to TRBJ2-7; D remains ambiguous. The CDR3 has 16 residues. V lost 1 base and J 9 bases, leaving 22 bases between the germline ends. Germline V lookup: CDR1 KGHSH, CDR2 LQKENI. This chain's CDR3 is CASSPRAPLAFGGQYF. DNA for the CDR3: TGTGCCAGCTCACCACGAGCCCCACTTGCTTTTGGTGGGCAGTACTTC.

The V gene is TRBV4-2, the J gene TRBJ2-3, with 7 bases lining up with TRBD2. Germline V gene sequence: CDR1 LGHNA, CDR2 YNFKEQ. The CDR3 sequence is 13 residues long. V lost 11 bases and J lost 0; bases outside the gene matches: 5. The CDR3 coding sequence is TGTGCCTGCGGGGGAAAAAGCACAGATACGCAGTATTTT. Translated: CACGGKSTDTQYF.

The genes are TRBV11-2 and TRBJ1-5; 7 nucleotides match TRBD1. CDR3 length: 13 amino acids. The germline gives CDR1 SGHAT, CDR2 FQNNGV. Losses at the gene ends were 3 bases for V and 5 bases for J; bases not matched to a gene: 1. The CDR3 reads CASSLGTDQPQHF. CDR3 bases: TGTGCCAGCAGCTTGGGGACAGATCAGCCCCAGCATTTT. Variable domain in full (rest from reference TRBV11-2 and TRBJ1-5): EAGVAQSPRYKIIEKRQSVAFWCNPISGHATLYWYQQILGQGPKLLIQFQNNGVVDDSQLPKDRFSAERLKGVDSTLKIQPAKLEDSAVYLCASSLGTDQPQHFGDGTRLSIL.

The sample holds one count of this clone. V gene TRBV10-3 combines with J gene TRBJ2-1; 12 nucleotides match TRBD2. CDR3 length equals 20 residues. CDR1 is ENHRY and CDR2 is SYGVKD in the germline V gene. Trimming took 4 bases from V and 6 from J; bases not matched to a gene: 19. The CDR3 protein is CAISAQGASGRVTHGNEQFF. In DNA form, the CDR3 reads TGTGCCATCAGTGCCCAAGGGGCTAGCGGGAGGGTAACGCATGGCAATGAGCAGTTCTTC.

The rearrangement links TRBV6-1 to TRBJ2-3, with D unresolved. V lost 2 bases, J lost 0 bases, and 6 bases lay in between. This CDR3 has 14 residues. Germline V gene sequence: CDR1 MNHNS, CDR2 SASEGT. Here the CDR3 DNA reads TGTGCCAGCAGTGAACTGGCCAGCACAGATACGCAGTATTTT. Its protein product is CASSELASTDTQYF.

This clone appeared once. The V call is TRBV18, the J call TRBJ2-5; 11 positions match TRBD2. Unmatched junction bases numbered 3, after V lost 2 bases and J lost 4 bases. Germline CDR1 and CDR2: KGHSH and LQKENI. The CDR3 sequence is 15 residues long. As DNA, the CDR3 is TGTGCCAGCTCACCAACTAGCGGGAGTGTAGAGACCCAGTACTTC. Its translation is CASSPTSGSVETQYF.

CDR3 bases: TGTGCCAGCAGTTCAAGACAGGGGGCTAGGACCTACAATGAGCAGTTCTTC. Encoded protein: CASSSRQGARTYNEQFF. The gene calls are TRBV28 and TRBJ2-1; 10 bases align to TRBD1. Germline V gene sequence: CDR1 MDHEN, CDR2 SYDVKM. Germline trimming cut 4 bases from V and 2 bases from J; bases unmatched to any gene: 8. The CDR3 consists of 17 residues.

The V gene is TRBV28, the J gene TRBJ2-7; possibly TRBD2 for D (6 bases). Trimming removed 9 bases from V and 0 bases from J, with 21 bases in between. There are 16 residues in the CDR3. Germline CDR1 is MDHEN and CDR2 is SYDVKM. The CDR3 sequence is CASSGSTAVFSYEQYF. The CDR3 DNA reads TGTGCCAGTAGCGGATCGACAGCTGTTTTCTCCTACGAGCAGTACTTC.

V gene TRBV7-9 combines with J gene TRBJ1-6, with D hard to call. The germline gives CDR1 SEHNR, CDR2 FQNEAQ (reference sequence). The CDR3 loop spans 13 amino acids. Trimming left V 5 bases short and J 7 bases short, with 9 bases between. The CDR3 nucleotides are TGTGCCAGCAGCACCGACGGGAATTCACCCCTCCACTTT. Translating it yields CASSTDGNSPLHF.

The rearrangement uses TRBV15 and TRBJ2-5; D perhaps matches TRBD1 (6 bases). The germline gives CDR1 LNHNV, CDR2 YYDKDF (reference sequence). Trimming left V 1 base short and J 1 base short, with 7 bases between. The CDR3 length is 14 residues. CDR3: CATSRGTVQETQYF. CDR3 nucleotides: TGTGCCACCAGCAGAGGGACAGTCCAAGAGACCCAGTACTTC.

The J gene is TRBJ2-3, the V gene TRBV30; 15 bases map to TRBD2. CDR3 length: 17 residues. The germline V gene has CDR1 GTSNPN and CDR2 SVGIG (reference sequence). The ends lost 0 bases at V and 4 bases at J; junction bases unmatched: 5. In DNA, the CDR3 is TGTGCCTGGAGTGTGGGGACTAGCGGGAGGATGGCAGATACGCAGTATTTT. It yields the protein CAWSVGTSGRMADTQYF.